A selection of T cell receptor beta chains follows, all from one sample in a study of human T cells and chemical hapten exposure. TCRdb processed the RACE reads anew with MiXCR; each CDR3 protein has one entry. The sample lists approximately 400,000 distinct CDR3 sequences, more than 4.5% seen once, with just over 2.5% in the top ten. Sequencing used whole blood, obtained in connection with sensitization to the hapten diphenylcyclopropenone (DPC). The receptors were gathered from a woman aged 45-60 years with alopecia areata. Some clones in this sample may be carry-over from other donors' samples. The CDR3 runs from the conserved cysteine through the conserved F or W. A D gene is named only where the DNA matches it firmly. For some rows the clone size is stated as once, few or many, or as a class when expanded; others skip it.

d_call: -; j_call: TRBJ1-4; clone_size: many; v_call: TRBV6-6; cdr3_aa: CASSWAGPNEKLFF; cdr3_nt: TGTGCCAGCAGCTGGGCAGGGCCGAATGAAAAACTGTTTTTT
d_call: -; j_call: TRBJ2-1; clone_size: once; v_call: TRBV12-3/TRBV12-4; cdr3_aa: CASSFILEQFF; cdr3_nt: TGTGCCAGCAGTTTCATACTTGAGCAGTTCTTC
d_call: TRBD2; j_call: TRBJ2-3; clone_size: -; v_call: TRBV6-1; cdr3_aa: CASSEAPPPGGTQYF; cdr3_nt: TGTGCCAGCAGTGAAGCTCCCCCGCCGGGGGGAACGCAGTATTTT
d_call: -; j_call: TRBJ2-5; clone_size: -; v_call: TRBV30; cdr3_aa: CAWSQGGETQYF; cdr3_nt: TGTGCCTGGAGTCAAGGTGGAGAGACCCAGTACTTC
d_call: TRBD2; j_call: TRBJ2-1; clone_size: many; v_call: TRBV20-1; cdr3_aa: CSAQGLAGGLENEQFF; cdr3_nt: TGCAGTGCCCAGGGACTAGCGGGGGGGCTCGAAAATGAGCAGTTCTTC
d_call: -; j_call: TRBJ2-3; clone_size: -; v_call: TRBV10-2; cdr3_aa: CASSESSWTDTQYF; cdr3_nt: TGCGCCAGCAGTGAGTCGAGCTGGACAGATACGCAGTATTTT
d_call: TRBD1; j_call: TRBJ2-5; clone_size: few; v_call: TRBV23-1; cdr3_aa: CASSQSKFRDRGFKTQYF; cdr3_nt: TGCGCCAGCAGTCAATCTAAATTCAGGGACAGGGGGTTTAAGACCCAGTACTTC
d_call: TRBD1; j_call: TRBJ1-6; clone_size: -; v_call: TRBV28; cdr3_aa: CASSTPGTGVTALHF; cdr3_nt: TGTGCCAGCAGTACCCCCGGGACAGGGGTGACGGCCCTCCACTTT
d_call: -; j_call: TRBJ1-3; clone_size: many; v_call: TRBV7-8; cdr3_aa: CASSPTGGGRSSGNTIYF; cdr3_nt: TGTGCCAGCAGCCCGACTGGGGGGGGCCGATCCTCTGGAAACACCATATATTTT
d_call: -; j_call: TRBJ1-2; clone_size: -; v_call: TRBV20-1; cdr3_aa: CSASLSYGYTF; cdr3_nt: TGCAGTGCTAGCCTTAGCTATGGCTACACCTTC
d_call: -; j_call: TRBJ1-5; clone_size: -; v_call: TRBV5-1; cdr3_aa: CASSTHYQPQHF; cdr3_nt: TGCGCCAGCAGCACCCACTATCAGCCCCAGCATTTT
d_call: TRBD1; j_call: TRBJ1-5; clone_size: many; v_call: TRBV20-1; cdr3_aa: CSARGGTGKNQPQHF; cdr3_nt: TGCAGTGCTAGAGGCGGGACAGGGAAAAATCAGCCCCAGCATTTT
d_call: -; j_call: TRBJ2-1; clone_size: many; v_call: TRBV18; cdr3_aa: CASSKEAINEQFF; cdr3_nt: TGTGCCAGCTCAAAGGAAGCGATCAATGAGCAGTTCTTC
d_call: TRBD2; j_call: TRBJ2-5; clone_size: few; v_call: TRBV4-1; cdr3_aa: CASSQDRGLATETQYF; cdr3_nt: TGCGCCAGCAGCCAAGATAGAGGACTAGCAACAGAGACCCAGTACTTC
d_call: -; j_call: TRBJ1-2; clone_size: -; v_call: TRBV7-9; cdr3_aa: CASRQSPTQKAGLANYGYTF; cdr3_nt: TGTGCCAGCAGACAGTCGCCCACCCAGAAGGCAGGCCTCGCTAACTATGGCTACACCTTC
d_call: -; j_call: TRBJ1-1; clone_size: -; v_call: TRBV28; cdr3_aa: CASSLREGHTEAFF; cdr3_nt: TGTGCCAGCAGTTTACGGGAGGGGCACACTGAAGCTTTCTTT
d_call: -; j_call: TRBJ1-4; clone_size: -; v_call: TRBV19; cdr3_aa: CASSNRDPLGEKLFF; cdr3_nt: TGTGCCAGTAGTAACCGGGACCCCCTCGGCGAAAAACTGTTTTTT
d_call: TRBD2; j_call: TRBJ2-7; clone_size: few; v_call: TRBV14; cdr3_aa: CASSLAGGPGDEQYF; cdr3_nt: TGTGCCAGCAGCCTAGCGGGAGGGCCAGGTGACGAGCAGTACTTC
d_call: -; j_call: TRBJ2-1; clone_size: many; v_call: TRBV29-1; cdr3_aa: CSGAGLLEQFF; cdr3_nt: TGCAGCGGTGCGGGACTCCTCGAGCAGTTCTTC
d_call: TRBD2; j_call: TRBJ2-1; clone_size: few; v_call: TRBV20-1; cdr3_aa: CSAAGTPNEQFF; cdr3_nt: TGCAGTGCAGCGGGGACGCCGAATGAGCAGTTCTTC
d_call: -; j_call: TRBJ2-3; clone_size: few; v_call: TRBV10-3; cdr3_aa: CAISEPEPRDTQYF; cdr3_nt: TGTGCCATCAGTGAGCCTGAGCCACGAGATACGCAGTATTTT
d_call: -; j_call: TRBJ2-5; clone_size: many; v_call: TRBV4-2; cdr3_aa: CASSRLTGSQETQYF; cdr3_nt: TGTGCCAGCAGCCGCTTAACCGGGAGCCAAGAGACCCAGTACTTC
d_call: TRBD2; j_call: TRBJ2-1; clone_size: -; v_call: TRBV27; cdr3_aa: CASTTRTSGSNEQFF; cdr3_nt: TGTGCCAGCACCACCCGGACTAGCGGGAGTAATGAGCAGTTCTTC
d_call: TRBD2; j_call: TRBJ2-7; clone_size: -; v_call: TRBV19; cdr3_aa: CASSISGGGYYEQYF; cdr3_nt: TGTGCCAGTAGTATTTCTGGCGGGGGTTACTACGAGCAGTACTTC
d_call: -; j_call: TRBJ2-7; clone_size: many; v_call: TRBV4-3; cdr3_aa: CASSQDLEGGSYEQYF; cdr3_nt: TGCGCCAGCAGCCAAGATCTTGAAGGCGGTTCCTACGAGCAGTACTTC
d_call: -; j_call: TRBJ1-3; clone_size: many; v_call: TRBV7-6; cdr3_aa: CASSRGTPHDTIYF; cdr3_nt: TGTGCCAGCAGCAGAGGCACCCCGCACGACACCATATATTTT
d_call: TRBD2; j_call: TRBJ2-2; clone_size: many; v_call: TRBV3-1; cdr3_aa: CASSSRGRNTGELFF; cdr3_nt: TGTGCCAGCAGCTCGCGGGGGAGAAACACCGGGGAGCTGTTTTTT